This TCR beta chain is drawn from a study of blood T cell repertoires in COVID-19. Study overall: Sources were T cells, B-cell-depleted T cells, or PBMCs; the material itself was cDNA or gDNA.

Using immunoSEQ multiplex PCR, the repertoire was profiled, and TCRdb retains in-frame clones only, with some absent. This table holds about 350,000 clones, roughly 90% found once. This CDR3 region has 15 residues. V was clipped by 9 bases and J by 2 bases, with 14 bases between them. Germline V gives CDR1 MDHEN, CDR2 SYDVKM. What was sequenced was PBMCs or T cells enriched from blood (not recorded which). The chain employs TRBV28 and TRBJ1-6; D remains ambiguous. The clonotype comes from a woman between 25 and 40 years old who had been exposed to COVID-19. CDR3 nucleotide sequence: TGTGCCAGTCATGGAGCAGAGACCTATAATTCACCCCTCCACTTT. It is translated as CASHGAETYNSPLHF.